These T cell receptor beta chains were read from a single sample in a study of control samples from healthy donors and cancer patients. Sequencing used immunoSEQ multiplex PCR; TCRdb keeps in-frame clones, though not all of them. The data show about 22,000 clones, with about 83% seen just once and around 29% held by the top ten. Material for sequencing was PBMCs. The receptors here all came from a man aged 60-69 years with head and neck cancer. Each CDR3 is given with its conserved first and last residue. Fields, in order: J gene, V gene, D gene, clone size, CDR3 protein, CDR3 DNA. A D gene is named only where the DNA matches it firmly. A clone size is listed for some rows: how often the clone was seen (once, few, many), or a class if it is expanded.

TRBJ2-1,TRBV19,TRBD2,-,CASSMTSGSYNEQFF,TGTGCCAGTAGTATGACTAGCGGGAGCTACAATGAGCAGTTCTTC
TRBJ2-7,TRBV5-1,-,-,CASSLGVQTYEQYF,TGCGCCAGCAGCTTGGGGGTACAAACCTACGAGCAGTACTTC
TRBJ2-1,TRBV19,TRBD2,few,CASSPRTSGYNEQFF,TGTGCCAGTAGTCCCCGGACTAGCGGTTACAATGAGCAGTTCTTC
TRBJ1-2,TRBV7-2,TRBD1,-,CASIPQGAARVGGYTF,TGTGCCAGCATCCCCCAGGGGGCAGCAAGGGTTGGTGGCTACACCTTC
TRBJ2-3,TRBV19,TRBD1,-,CASSFAPGTGGTDTQYF,TGTGCCAGTAGTTTCGCCCCGGGGACAGGGGGAACAGATACGCAGTATTTT
TRBJ1-5,TRBV2,-,-,CASSRTGNQPQHF,TGTGCCAGCAGTCGTACAGGGAATCAGCCCCAGCATTTT
TRBJ2-7,TRBV18,-,-,CASSTLSYTTPGYEQYF,TGTGCCAGCTCAACTCTAAGTTATACTACCCCTGGTTACGAGCAGTACTTC
TRBJ1-2,TRBV29-1,-,-,CSVEWGRARNYGYTF,TGCAGCGTTGAATGGGGTAGAGCTCGTAACTATGGCTACACCTTC
TRBJ2-7,TRBV11-2,-,-,CASSLVSGITYEQYF,TGTGCCAGCAGCTTAGTTTCAGGGATAACCTACGAGCAGTACTTC
TRBJ1-2,TRBV18,-,-,CASSPDYGYTF,TGTGCCAGCTCACCGGACTATGGCTACACCTTC
TRBJ2-3,TRBV7-9,-,-,CASSLRQSTDTQYF,TGTGCCAGCAGCCTAAGACAGTCCACAGATACGCAGTATTTT
TRBJ2-7,TRBV10-3,-,-,CAISEASGFAYEQYF,TGTGCCATCAGTGAGGCGTCGGGGTTTGCCTACGAGCAGTACTTC
TRBJ2-7,TRBV7-9,-,-,CASSFGFGQAYSYEQYF,TGTGCCAGCAGCTTTGGATTTGGGCAGGCGTACTCCTACGAGCAGTACTTC